These 26 T cell receptor beta chains originate from one sample sequenced in a study of T-cell reconstitution after alpha-beta-depleted transplantation in children. Preparation of the TCRbeta library was carried out with unique molecular identifiers. TCRdb processed the PCR reads anew with MiXCR; each CDR3 protein has one entry. The sample includes hundreds of thousands of distinct CDR3 sequences, around 12% of them seen just once. The input for sequencing was PBMCs from the stem cell graft donor, taken from the stem cell graft. The source of these receptors is a human donor who donated a stem cell graft to a child with acute lymphoblastic leukemia.

This chain joins TRBV7-2 and TRBJ2-5; no reliable D call. CDR1 is SGHTA and CDR2 is FQGNSA in the germline V gene. This CDR3 is 15 amino acids long. The V gene lost 1 base and the J gene lost 5 bases, with 14 bases spanning the gap. CDR3 bases: TGTGCCAGCAGCTTAGAAGACGGGCTTGGGGAGACCCAGTACTTC. This encodes CASSLEDGLGETQYF.

About this clonotype itself: Given a much more abundant clone one base away, this may be a read error. The V call is TRBV7-8, the J call TRBJ2-7, with a tentative D call TRBD2 (7 bases). There are 15 residues in the CDR3. Germline V CDR1 and CDR2: SGHVS, FQNEAQ. CDR3 in amino acids: CASSLAGASSCEQYF. CDR3 DNA: TGTGCCAGCAGCTTGGCGGGGGCGAGCTCCTGCGAGCAGTACTTC.

This clonotype occurred many times. The chain employs TRBV20-1 and TRBJ2-2, with 8 positions matching TRBD1. The V and J ends lost 1 base and 3 bases, in that order; junction bases with no gene match: 4. This CDR3 has 15 residues. Germline V lookup: CDR1 DFQATT, CDR2 SNEGSKA (reference sequence). CDR3 sequence (DNA): TGCAGTGCTAGAGGTCAGGGGGCTGACACCGGGGAGCTGTTTTTT. As protein: CSARGQGADTGELFF.

This clonotype was recorded many times. The J gene is TRBJ2-3, the V gene TRBV27; no reliable D call. With 5 bases removed from V and 0 bases from J, the gap between germline ends came to 12 bases. CDR1 is MNHEY, CDR2 SMNVEV, per germline (reference sequence). The CDR3 totals 15 residues. As DNA, the CDR3 is TGTGCCAGCAGTCCCCAGCGATCTAGCACAGATACGCAGTATTTT. As protein: CASSPQRSSTDTQYF.

This clonotype was picked up many times. The chain recombines TRBV5-5 with TRBJ1-4; D possibly corresponds to TRBD1 (5 bases). CDR3 size: 14 residues. V gave up 0 bases and J gave up 7 bases, with 10 bases separating them. Germline V gene data show CDR1 as SGHKS and CDR2 as YYEKEE (reference sequence). The CDR3 loop reads CASSLAGRGEKLFF. CDR3 nucleotide sequence: TGTGCCAGCAGCTTGGCGGGGAGGGGTGAAAAACTGTTTTTT.

This clonotype came up many times. V usage is TRBV15 and J usage is TRBJ2-7; 12 nucleotides align to TRBD2. This CDR3 region has 17 residues. V was pared by 0 bases and J by 5 bases, with 8 bases of the junction left unmatched. The V gene's germline CDR1 is LNHNV and CDR2 YYDKDF (reference sequence). The CDR3 bases are TGTGCCACCAGCAGAGATCATCCGACTAGCGGGAGTGACGAGCAGTACTTC. As protein: CATSRDHPTSGSDEQYF.

This clonotype was seen repeatedly, ten times or more. The chain is built from TRBV5-1 and TRBJ1-1; the match to TRBD1 covers 7 bases. From germline, CDR1 is SGHRS and CDR2 YFSETQ. The CDR3 consists of 15 residues. J lost 3 bases, V lost 2 bases, and 7 bases had no gene match. CDR3 residues: CASSFSGGSDTEAFF. CDR3 nucleotide sequence: TGCGCCAGCAGCTTTTCAGGGGGGTCGGACACTGAAGCTTTCTTT.

This clonotype has a count of ten or more. This sequence joins TRBV28 and TRBJ2-1, with 12 bases aligning to TRBD2. Germline trimming cut 4 bases from V and 8 bases from J; bases unmatched to any gene: 12. Germline V gene data show CDR1 as MDHEN and CDR2 as SYDVKM. This CDR3 region has 17 residues. DNA for the CDR3: TGTGCCAGCAGTTCCTGGCGGACTAGCGGGATATTGGATGAGCAGTTCTTC. Translated, it gives CASSSWRTSGILDEQFF.

The rearrangement joins TRBV5-6 to TRBJ2-1; D is undetermined. With 2 bases removed from V and 5 bases from J, the gap between germline ends came to 17 bases. CDR3 length: 16 amino acids. Per germline, CDR1 SGHDT and CDR2 YYEEEE. CDR3 in DNA: TGTGCCAGCAGCTTTGAACAGACACTTTTAGACAATGAGCAGTTCTTC. This codes for CASSFEQTLLDNEQFF.

There are many counts of this clonotype. V is TRBV20-1 and J is TRBJ2-1; 12 bases are shared with TRBD2. Germline V lookup: CDR1 DFQATT, CDR2 SNEGSKA (reference sequence). This CDR3 is built from 12 residues. Losses at the gene ends were 7 bases for V and 7 bases for J; bases not matched to a gene: 2. The CDR3 sequence: CSGGLAGNEQFF. The CDR3 coding sequence is TGCAGTGGAGGACTAGCGGGAAATGAGCAGTTCTTC.

This clonotype has a count of ten or more. The V and J genes are TRBV20-1 and TRBJ2-3, with D perhaps TRBD2 (6 bases). The CDR3 covers 14 residues. The germline V gene encodes CDR1 DFQATT and CDR2 SNEGSKA (reference sequence). The ends were cut back, 4 bases at V and 2 bases at J, with 13 bases in the middle. The DNA for the CDR3 is TGCAGTGCTATGGGACTTCAGAACACAGATACGCAGTATTTT. This sequence encodes CSAMGLQNTDTQYF.

Details on this clonotype: Just one base apart from a much larger clone, this may be a read error. This chain connects TRBV5-1 to TRBJ2-2; D uncertain. Trimming left V 1 base short and J 7 bases short, with 14 bases between. Germline assignment: CDR1 SGHRS and CDR2 YFSETQ. CDR3 length: 15 residues. CDR3 nucleotides: TGCGCCAGCAGCTTGATCGTCAGCTCCATCGGGGAGCTGTTTTTT. Protein: CASSLIVSSIGELFF.

This clonotype was picked up a small number of times. Here the CDR3 DNA reads TGCAGCGGGAGGACTAGCGGACTACTACAAGAGACCCAGTACTTC. Translating it yields CSGRTSGLLQETQYF. The chain recombines TRBV29-1 with TRBJ2-5; 10 bases are a match to TRBD2. Germline loops: CDR1 SQVTM, CDR2 ANQGSEA. V lost 7 bases to trimming and J lost 2 bases; unmatched junction nucleotides: 10. The CDR3 consists of 15 residues.

This clonotype was counted many times. The chain joins TRBV20-1 to TRBJ2-7; 11 bases fit TRBD2. This CDR3 is built from 14 residues. V gave up 6 bases and J gave up 4 bases; unmatched junction bases: 8. Germline CDR1 reads DFQATT; CDR2 reads SNEGSKA (reference sequence). The CDR3 DNA reads TGCAGTGCCGAGAGACTAGCGGGACTTTACGAGCAGTACTTC. Its translation is CSAERLAGLYEQYF.

This clonotype has a count of ten or more. The chain employs TRBV5-1 and TRBJ1-1, with 8 bases lining up with TRBD1. This CDR3 has 17 residues. Germline loops: CDR1 SGHRS, CDR2 YFSETQ. With V trimmed by 1 base and J by 6 bases, 14 bases remained unmatched. The CDR3 coding sequence is TGCGCCAGCAGCTTGAAGGCAGGGGGCGCGAGGGGCGCTGAAGCTTTCTTT. Residues: CASSLKAGGARGAEAFF.

There are many counts of this clonotype. This chain uses TRBV19 with TRBJ1-4; the D gene is possibly TRBD1 (5 bases). V was trimmed by 7 bases and J by 5 bases, leaving 11 bases between them. CDR1 is LNHDA and CDR2 is SQIVND in the germline V gene (reference sequence). The CDR3 length is 13 residues. CDR3 DNA: TGTGCCAGTAACGTGGGGCCAAATGAAAAACTGTTTTTT. It codes for CASNVGPNEKLFF.

Note on this clonotype: A much larger clone is a single base away; this may be a read error. CDR3 nucleotides: TGTGCCAGCAGTTATGGGAGCAGGGCGGATGAGCAGTTCTTC. Encoded protein: CASSYGSRADEQFF. The chain joins TRBV6-5 to TRBJ2-1; perhaps D is TRBD1 or TRBD2 (5 bases each). V was cut by 3 bases and J by 8 bases, with 14 bases left in between. CDR1 is MNHEY and CDR2 is SVGAGI in the germline V gene. CDR3 size: 14 residues.

In this sample, this clonotype turned up many times. The V call is TRBV15, the J call TRBJ2-1, with D perhaps TRBD2 (7 bases). The V and J ends lost 0 bases and 0 bases respectively, with 9 bases between them. This CDR3 is 16 amino acids long. Germline loops: CDR1 LNHNV, CDR2 YYDKDF (reference sequence). CDR3 DNA: TGTGCCACCAGCAGAGATCGGGGGGCCTCCTACAATGAGCAGTTCTTC. Its protein product is CATSRDRGASYNEQFF.

This clonotype was observed at least ten times. The chain combines TRBV10-3 with TRBJ1-4, with a weak D call TRBD1 (5 bases). V dropped 3 bases and J dropped 7 bases, with 9 bases sitting between them. Germline CDR1 is ENHRY and CDR2 is SYGVKD. The CDR3 has 13 residues. CDR3 sequence (DNA): TGTGCCATCAGTGACAGGGATAGTGAAAAACTGTTTTTT. Amino acids: CAISDRDSEKLFF.

Ten or more counts support this clonotype. The gene calls are TRBV20-1 and TRBJ1-6; possibly TRBD1 for D (5 bases). This CDR3 is 13 amino acids long. Trimming took off 3 bases at V and 8 bases at J, with 11 bases between the two ends. Germline CDR1 is DFQATT and CDR2 is SNEGSKA (reference sequence). Here the CDR3 DNA reads TGCAGTGCTAGTACTCAGGGATATTCACCCCTCCACTTT. Translated, it gives CSASTQGYSPLHF.

This clonotype has a count of ten or more. The chain combines TRBV5-1 with TRBJ2-1; D is ambiguous. The ends were cut back, 4 bases at V and 2 bases at J, with 13 bases in the middle. From germline, CDR1 is SGHRS and CDR2 YFSETQ. The CDR3 consists of 15 residues. CDR3 bases: TGCGCCAGCAGCACAGCCCTATCCGCCTACAATGAGCAGTTCTTC. Protein: CASSTALSAYNEQFF.

The V gene is TRBV20-1, the J gene TRBJ2-1; D is possibly TRBD1 or TRBD2 (5 bases each). The V gene's germline CDR1 is DFQATT and CDR2 SNEGSKA (reference sequence). This CDR3 contains 17 residues. V was pared by 5 bases and J by 4 bases, with 24 bases between. In DNA, the CDR3 is TGCAGTGCTCCTAAACGGGGCAGTGCCATGGGGTACAATGAGCAGTTCTTC. Protein: CSAPKRGSAMGYNEQFF.

This clonotype showed up many times. The rearrangement uses TRBV10-3 and TRBJ2-5; the D is unclear. Germline assignment: CDR1 ENHRY and CDR2 SYGVKD. There are 14 residues in the CDR3. Trimming left V 0 bases short and J 2 bases short, with 7 bases between. CDR3 nucleotide sequence: TGTGCCATCAGTGAGTCTACTACTCAAGAGACCCAGTACTTC. Amino acids: CAISESTTQETQYF.

This clonotype was found many times. The chain uses TRBV5-6 and TRBJ2-7, with TRBD2 identical over 15 bases. Germline CDR1 and CDR2: SGHDT and YYEEEE. The CDR3 totals 15 residues. J lost 6 bases, V lost 2 bases, and 3 bases had no gene match. The CDR3 sequence: CASSFGLAGGREQYF. The CDR3, as DNA: TGTGCCAGCAGCTTTGGACTAGCGGGGGGGCGCGAGCAGTACTTC.

A remark on this clonotype: A much bigger clone sits one base away, suggesting this may be a read error. This chain links TRBV14 with TRBJ2-5; D may be TRBD2 (5 bases). The CDR3 sequence is 14 residues long. CDR1 is SGHDN and CDR2 is FVKESK in the germline V gene. The germline V and J ends were trimmed by 7 bases and 3 bases, with 15 bases remaining between them. CDR3 in DNA: TGTGCCAGCACTTCGGACTTTCGCGAAGAGACCCAGTACTTC. Protein sequence: CASTSDFREETQYF.

This clonotype occurred many times. The rearrangement joins TRBV6-2 or TRBV6-3 to TRBJ2-3; D might be TRBD1 (6 bases). Germline CDR1 MNHEY, CDR2 SVGEGT. V lost 6 bases and J 0 bases, leaving 10 bases between the germline ends. The CDR3 covers 14 residues. DNA of the CDR3: TGTGCCAGCAGATACAGGGCTAGCACAGATACGCAGTATTTT. As protein: CASRYRASTDTQYF.